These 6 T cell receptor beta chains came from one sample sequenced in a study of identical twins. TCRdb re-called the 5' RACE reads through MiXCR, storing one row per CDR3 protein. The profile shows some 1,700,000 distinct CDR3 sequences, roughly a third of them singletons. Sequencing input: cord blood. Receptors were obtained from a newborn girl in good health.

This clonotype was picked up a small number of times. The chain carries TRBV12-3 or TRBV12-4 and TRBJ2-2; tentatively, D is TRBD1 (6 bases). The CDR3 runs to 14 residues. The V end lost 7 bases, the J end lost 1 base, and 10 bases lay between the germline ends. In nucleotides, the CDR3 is TGTGCCAGCACCTCGACAGGGAACACCGGGGAGCTGTTTTTT. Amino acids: CASTSTGNTGELFF.

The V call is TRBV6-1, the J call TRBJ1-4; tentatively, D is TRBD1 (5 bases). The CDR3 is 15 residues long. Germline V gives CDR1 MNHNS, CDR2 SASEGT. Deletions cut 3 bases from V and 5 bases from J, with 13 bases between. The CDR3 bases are TGTGCCAGCAGTGATCTCGGGGGATCAAATGAAAAACTGTTTTTT. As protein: CASSDLGGSNEKLFF.

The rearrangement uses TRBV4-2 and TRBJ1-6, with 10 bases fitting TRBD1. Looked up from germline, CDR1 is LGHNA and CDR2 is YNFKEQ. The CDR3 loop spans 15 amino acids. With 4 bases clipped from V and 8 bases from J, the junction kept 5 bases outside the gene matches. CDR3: CASSPGQGGYSPLHF. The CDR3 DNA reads TGTGCCAGCAGCCCTGGACAGGGGGGGTATTCACCCCTCCACTTT.

The CDR3 sequence is CASSQTGHSYNEQYF. The CDR3 DNA reads TGTGCCAGCAGCCAAACGGGACACTCCTACAATGAGCAGTACTTC. The chain uses TRBV6-1 and TRBJ2-5, with a possible D match to TRBD1 (6 bases). V lost 6 bases to trimming and J lost 11 bases, with 25 bases between them. Germline V gives CDR1 MNHNS, CDR2 SASEGT. This CDR3 spans 15 amino acids.

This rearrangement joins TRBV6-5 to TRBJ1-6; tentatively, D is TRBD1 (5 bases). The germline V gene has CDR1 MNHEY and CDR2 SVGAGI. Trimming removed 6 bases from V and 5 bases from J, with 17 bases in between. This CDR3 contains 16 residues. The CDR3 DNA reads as TGTGCCAGCAGACCATGTCAGGGTGCCCATAATTCACCCCTCCACTTT. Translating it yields CASRPCQGAHNSPLHF.

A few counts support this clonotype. CDR3 residues: CASRDRVGQPQHF. DNA of the CDR3: TGTGCCAGCAGGGACAGGGTGGGTCAGCCCCAGCATTTT. The J gene is TRBJ1-5, the V gene TRBV6-6; TRBD1 matches at 8 bases. The trim removed 6 bases at V and 6 bases at J, leaving 4 bases unmatched. CDR1 is MNHNY, CDR2 SVGAGI, per germline (reference sequence). This CDR3 contains 13 residues.